The 14 T cell receptor beta chains presented below share a single source sample, sequenced in a study of blood T cell repertoires in COVID-19. Clones were read by immunoSEQ multiplex PCR, and TCRdb kept only the in-frame ones, dropping some. Among about 65,000 clones listed, approximately 75% were seen once. Sequenced material: peripheral blood. The receptors here all came from an elderly man with acute or convalescent COVID-19.

The CDR3 nucleotides are TGTGCCAGCAAACTCTCGCGGGGGCCTTCCTACGAGCAGTACTTC. Translating it yields CASKLSRGPSYEQYF. The chain is built from TRBV27 and TRBJ2-7; D perhaps matches TRBD2 (7 bases). The V gene lost 7 bases and the J gene lost 1 base, with 17 bases spanning the gap. Per the germline V gene, CDR1 is MNHEY and CDR2 is SMNVEV (reference sequence). The CDR3 has 15 amino acids.

The CDR3 bases are TGTGCCAGCAGATCAGGGGTTCAGCCCCAGCATTTT. This codes for CASRSGVQPQHF. The chain is built from TRBV2 and TRBJ1-5; D is possibly TRBD1 (6 bases). Germline V gene data show CDR1 as SNHLY and CDR2 as FYNNEI. V lost 6 bases and J 6 bases, leaving 9 bases between the germline ends. The CDR3 length is 12 residues. Full variable domain (rest looked up from reference TRBV2 and TRBJ1-5): EPEVTQTPSHQVTQMGQEVILRCVPISNHLYFYWYRQILGQKVEFLVSFYNNEISEKSEIFDDQFSVERPDGSNFTLKIRSTKLEDSAMYFCASRSGVQPQHFGDGTRLSIL.

This clone was seen only a few times. The J gene is TRBJ2-1, the V gene TRBV7-2; TRBD2 matches at 8 bases. Trimming cost V 0 bases and J 8 bases; bases outside gene matches: 15. The CDR3 spans 18 residues. Germline V gene sequence: CDR1 SGHTA, CDR2 FQGNSA. The CDR3 sequence: CASSLARGRGGPRYEQFF. The CDR3 coding sequence is TGTGCCAGCAGCTTAGCGCGAGGACGGGGGGGCCCGAGGTATGAGCAGTTCTTC.

This chain connects TRBV6-4 to TRBJ1-2; 9 bases are a match to TRBD1. The CDR3 sequence is 14 residues long. CDR1 is MRHNA, CDR2 SNTAGT, per germline. V was pared by 6 bases and J by 8 bases, with 10 bases of the junction left unmatched. The CDR3 protein is CASRAVQGAGGYTF. The CDR3 region has the DNA TGTGCCAGCAGAGCCGTACAGGGGGCAGGCGGCTACACCTTC.

The chain carries TRBV6-5 and TRBJ2-1; 12 bases are shared with TRBD2. This CDR3 contains 15 residues. CDR1 is MNHEY, CDR2 SVGAGI, per germline. J gave up 9 bases and V 5 bases, and 8 bases lay outside the gene matches. The CDR3 region is CASSPTGLAGLEQFF. The CDR3 DNA follows: TGTGCCAGCAGTCCCACTGGACTAGCGGGGCTTGAGCAGTTCTTC.

The chain employs TRBV25-1 and TRBJ2-7, with D possibly TRBD1 on 6 matching bases. This CDR3 has 13 amino acids. Germline assignment: CDR1 MGHDK and CDR2 SYGVNS. V lost 3 bases and J lost 4, with 10 bases in between. The CDR3 nucleotides read TGTGCCAGCAGTGACCTCAGGGGATACGAGCAGTACTTC. Translated: CASSDLRGYEQYF.

The chain employs TRBV29-1 and TRBJ1-2; 10 bases match TRBD1. Germline CDR1 and CDR2: SQVTM and ANQGSEA. The ends lost 3 bases at V and 0 bases at J; junction bases unmatched: 7. CDR3 length: 16 amino acids. The CDR3 DNA follows: TGCAGCGTTGAGCTGACAGGGGGCCGAGCTAACTATGGCTACACCTTC. As protein: CSVELTGGRANYGYTF.

The chain joins TRBV11-2 to TRBJ1-4; TRBD1 matches 7 bases. The V gene end was trimmed by 4 bases and the J gene end by 5 bases; junction bases not matched to a gene: 4. The germline V gene has CDR1 SGHAT and CDR2 FQNNGV. The CDR3 extends over 14 amino acids. CDR3 amino acids: CASSSGQENEKLFF. The CDR3, as DNA: TGTGCCAGCAGCTCAGGACAGGAAAATGAAAAACTGTTTTTT.

The chain is built from TRBV5-1 and TRBJ1-2, with D possibly TRBD1 on 5 matching bases. The CDR3 spans 13 residues. The germline V gene encodes CDR1 SGHRS and CDR2 YFSETQ. V lost 3 bases and J lost 3, with 9 bases in between. This CDR3 reads CASSSDRDYGYTF. CDR3 coding DNA: TGCGCCAGCAGCTCCGACAGAGACTATGGCTACACCTTC.

The J gene is TRBJ2-7, the V gene TRBV2, with 7 bases that match TRBD1. V shed 2 bases and J 4 bases; nucleotides not matched to a gene: 11. Germline CDR1 is SNHLY and CDR2 is FYNNEI. The CDR3 contains 16 residues. The CDR3 sequence: CASSEKGGAYAYEQYF. CDR3 nucleotide sequence: TGTGCCAGCAGTGAAAAAGGGGGCGCGTACGCTTACGAGCAGTACTTC.

This chain joins TRBV7-9 and TRBJ1-5; TRBD1 aligns across 8 bases. Germline V gives CDR1 SEHNR, CDR2 FQNEAQ (reference sequence). Trimming removed 5 bases from V and 7 bases from J; junction bases left unmatched: 7. The length of the CDR3 is 14 residues. The CDR3 spells CASSDTGGGQPQHF. CDR3 nucleotide sequence: TGTGCCAGCAGCGATACAGGGGGTGGGCAGCCCCAGCATTTT.

The gene calls are TRBV16 and TRBJ1-4; D is undetermined. CDR3 length equals 12 residues. Germline-derived CDR1 and CDR2 are KGHSY and FQNENV. Trimming took 3 bases from V and 7 from J, leaving 6 bases between them. Here the CDR3 reads CASSQTGEKLFF. DNA of the CDR3: TGTGCCAGCAGCCAGACTGGTGAAAAACTGTTTTTT.

This clone was seen only a few times. The CDR3 loop reads CSAGIGDEQFF. The CDR3 nucleotides are TGCAGTGCGGGGATCGGGGATGAGCAGTTCTTC. The V and J genes are TRBV20-1 and TRBJ2-1; a possible D gene is TRBD2 (5 bases). The CDR3 contains 11 residues. The V gene lost 6 bases and the J gene lost 8 bases, with 11 bases spanning the gap. Per the germline V gene, CDR1 is DFQATT and CDR2 is SNEGSKA (reference sequence).

This clone was found once. V and J are TRBV3-1 (or the pseudogene TRBV3-2) and TRBJ2-1; TRBD1 matches 10 bases. The J segment lost 1 base and the V segment lost 9 bases, leaving 18 bases of the junction unmatched. The CDR3 is made up of 19 amino acids. Germline CDR1 is LGHDT and CDR2 is YNNKEL (reference sequence). CDR3 amino acids: CASSEGRQGAYSSYNEQFF. CDR3 in DNA: TGTGCCAGTTCAGAGGGGCGACAGGGGGCTTATTCGTCCTACAATGAGCAGTTCTTC.